These T cell receptor beta chains were read from a single sample in a study of siplizumab effects on memory and regulatory T cells. These TCRs are of unknown antigen specificity. Repertoires were generated with immunoSEQ multiplex PCR, while TCRdb's copy carries only in-frame clones and drops some. The sample carries around 9,500 clones, about 41% recorded once. The material sequenced was CFSE-low (dividing) CD4+ T cells sorted from an allogeneic mixed lymphocyte reaction. The receptors stem from a human donor in good health; the cells came from an allogeneic mixed lymphocyte reaction. The CDR3 runs from the conserved cysteine through the conserved F or W. A D gene is named only where the DNA matches it firmly. For some rows the clone size is stated as once, few or many, or as a class when expanded; others skip it.

abundance	v_gene	d_gene	j_gene	len	CDR3aa	CDR3nt
NA	TRBV27	NA	TRBJ2-6	16	CASTTDRGSGANVLTF	TGTGCCAGCACTACCGATAGGGGGTCTGGGGCCAACGTCCTGACTTTC
NA	TRBV7-2	TRBD2	TRBJ2-1	15	CASSRTSGRYNEQFF	TGTGCCAGCAGCCGGACTAGCGGGAGGTACAATGAGCAGTTCTTC
NA	TRBV7-8	NA	TRBJ1-6	15	CASSLRGYYNSPLHF	TGTGCCAGCAGCTTAAGAGGATACTATAATTCACCCCTCCACTTT
NA	TRBV5-4	TRBD1	TRBJ1-5	14	CASSWGQGFQPQHF	TGTGCCAGCAGTTGGGGACAGGGTTTTCAGCCCCAGCATTTT
NA	TRBV30	NA	TRBJ1-6	12	CAWNLRNSPLHF	TGTGCCTGGAATCTCAGGAATTCACCCCTCCACTTT
few	TRBV5-5	NA	TRBJ2-7	15	CASSLVAGEAYEQYF	TGTGCCAGCAGCTTGGTCGCAGGGGAAGCCTACGAGCAGTACTTC
medium-sized	TRBV30	NA	TRBJ2-1	13	CAWSTQFYNEQFF	TGTGCCTGGAGTACCCAATTCTACAATGAGCAGTTCTTC
once	TRBV5-1	TRBD1	TRBJ2-2	16	CASSPRDRANTGELFF	TGCGCCAGCAGCCCCCGGGACAGGGCTAACACCGGGGAGCTGTTTTTT
NA	TRBV5-4	TRBD2	TRBJ2-1	15	CASSFRLAGKNEQFF	TGTGCCAGCAGCTTCCGACTAGCGGGAAAGAATGAGCAGTTCTTC
once	TRBV29-1	TRBD1	TRBJ1-1	13	CSVAPTGAPEAFF	TGCAGCGTTGCCCCGACAGGGGCACCTGAAGCTTTCTTT
NA	TRBV10-1	NA	TRBJ1-2	14	CASSTGRANYGYTF	TGCGCCAGCAGTACAGGGAGAGCTAACTATGGCTACACCTTC
NA	TRBV5-8	NA	TRBJ1-2	14	CASSLGDIWGGYTF	TGTGCCAGCAGCTTGGGTGACATCTGGGGAGGCTACACCTTC
NA	TRBV25-1	NA	TRBJ2-1	11	CASSMYNEQFF	TGTGCCAGCAGTATGTACAATGAGCAGTTCTTC
medium-sized	TRBV7-9	TRBD2	TRBJ2-1	15	CASSLSLAGLNEQFF	TGTGCCAGCAGCTTGTCGCTAGCGGGTCTTAATGAGCAGTTCTTC
NA	TRBV30	NA	TRBJ1-3	17	CAWSGRSQGLAGNTIYF	TGTGCCTGGAGTGGGCGAAGTCAAGGGTTGGCTGGAAACACCATATATTTT
few	TRBV18	TRBD1	TRBJ1-5	16	CASSPSTGYNGQPQHF	TGTGCCAGCTCACCGTCGACAGGGTATAATGGTCAGCCCCAGCATTTT
once	TRBV7-6	TRBD2	TRBJ2-1	16	CASSLALGGGSHEQFF	TGTGCCAGCAGCTTAGCGCTTGGCGGGGGGTCTCATGAGCAGTTCTTC
once	TRBV11-3	NA	TRBJ2-7	13	CASSFGRHQEQYF	TGTGCCAGCAGCTTCGGACGACATCAGGAGCAGTACTTC
medium-sized	TRBV19	TRBD1	TRBJ2-7	16	CASSRPGQGGGYEQYF	TGTGCCAGTAGTCGCCCGGGACAGGGAGGGGGCTACGAGCAGTACTTC
NA	TRBV7-8	NA	TRBJ1-1	14	CASSFSAMNTEAFF	TGTGCCAGCAGCTTCTCCGCCATGAACACTGAAGCTTTCTTT
medium-sized	TRBV5-1	NA	TRBJ2-1	15	CASSQGTLRYNEQFF	TGCGCCAGCAGCCAGGGGACTTTACGTTACAATGAGCAGTTCTTC
NA	TRBV6-6	NA	TRBJ1-2	13	CASSFAGAYGYTF	TGTGCCAGCAGTTTTGCAGGGGCCTATGGCTACACCTTC
NA	TRBV6-1	NA	TRBJ1-3	14	CASSDPVTGNTIYF	TGTGCCAGCAGTGACCCCGTCACTGGAAACACCATATATTTT
NA	TRBV19	NA	TRBJ1-2	15	CASSISQPRDYGYTF	TGTGCCAGTAGTATTTCACAACCCAGGGACTATGGCTACACCTTC
NA	TRBV5-1	NA	TRBJ2-5	16	CASSLAGGGPQETQYF	TGCGCCAGCAGCTTGGCCGGGGGAGGCCCTCAAGAGACCCAGTACTTC
NA	TRBV25-1	TRBD2	TRBJ2-7	14	CASRTSTPTGEQYF	TGTGCCAGCAGGACTAGCACTCCGACGGGCGAGCAGTACTTC
medium-sized	TRBV2	NA	TRBJ1-2	13	CASSEGANYGYTF	TGTGCCAGCAGTGAAGGGGCTAACTATGGCTACACCTTC
NA	TRBV19	NA	TRBJ1-3	16	CASSKGRIKAGNTIYF	TGTGCCAGCTCCAAGGGTCGGATCAAGGCTGGAAACACCATATATTTT
NA	TRBV18	TRBD2	TRBJ2-5	15	CASSPRTSGGETQYF	TGTGCCAGCTCACCGAGGACTAGCGGCGGGGAGACCCAGTACTTC
medium-sized	TRBV7-2	NA	TRBJ1-2	13	CASSPTKGTGYTF	TGTGCCAGCAGCCCGACGAAGGGTACTGGCTACACCTTC
NA	TRBV7-8	NA	TRBJ1-3	15	CASSVSGTSGNTIYF	TGTGCCAGCAGCGTATCCGGGACATCTGGAAACACCATATATTTT
few	TRBV7-3	NA	TRBJ2-7	13	CASSLVQAHEQYF	TGTGCCAGCAGCTTAGTGCAGGCCCACGAGCAGTACTTC
NA	TRBV18	NA	TRBJ2-7	14	CASSPDRNSYEQYF	TGTGCCAGCTCACCAGACAGAAACTCCTACGAGCAGTACTTC
NA	TRBV6-5	TRBD1	TRBJ2-7	15	CASSFYRDRTYEQYF	TGTGCCAGCAGCTTTTACCGGGACAGAACCTACGAGCAGTACTTC
NA	TRBV7-9	NA	TRBJ1-2	16	CASSLAGGTGGAGYTF	TGTGCCAGCAGCTTAGCCGGCGGAACCGGGGGGGCAGGCTACACCTTC
few	TRBV19	NA	TRBJ2-5	17	CASSTLFSDWGEETQYF	TGTGCCAGTAGTACACTCTTTAGCGACTGGGGGGAAGAGACCCAGTACTTC
NA	TRBV7-2	TRBD2	TRBJ2-3	14	CASSFSGRVDTQYF	TGTGCCAGCAGCTTTAGCGGGAGGGTGGATACGCAGTATTTT
few	TRBV4-1	TRBD1	TRBJ2-1	15	CASSHPGQGANEQFF	TGCGCCAGCAGCCACCCAGGACAGGGAGCCAATGAGCAGTTCTTC
NA	TRBV4-1	NA	TRBJ2-5	14	CASSQDPVTETQYF	TGCGCCAGCAGCCAAGATCCGGTGACAGAGACCCAGTACTTC
NA	TRBV30	NA	TRBJ2-5	14	CAWTEVRGGETQYF	TGTGCCTGGACCGAAGTGAGAGGGGGAGAGACCCAGTACTTC
once	TRBV2	TRBD2	TRBJ2-3	17	CASSEGLAGKKRGTQYF	TGTGCCAGCAGTGAAGGATTAGCGGGAAAAAAGAGAGGTACGCAGTATTTT
NA	TRBV7-2	TRBD2	TRBJ2-7	15	CASSIASGTSYEQYF	TGTGCCAGCAGCATCGCTAGCGGCACCTCCTACGAGCAGTACTTC